These 10 T cell receptor beta chains share one sample of origin, sequenced in a study of long-term antiretroviral therapy in people with HIV. The authors ran the immunoSEQ assay, v3.0, at survey level. Only in-frame clones appear in the TCRdb table, and some are missing; sequencing was by immunoSEQ multiplex PCR. The repertoire holds 30,000 to 40,000 clones, with over 80% as singletons. The sample in question was unsorted PBMCs, obtained 1 year after starting antiretroviral therapy. Receptors were obtained from a man aged 18 to 30 with HIV.

This clone was observed a handful of times. The chain carries TRBV9 and TRBJ2-5; 10 bases fit TRBD1. Germline CDR1 and CDR2: SGDLS and YYNGEE. CDR3 length equals 15 residues. V shed 4 bases, J shed 10 bases, and the junction held 13 bases outside the gene matches. This CDR3 is CASSPGDRGLANQYF. The CDR3 coding sequence is TGTGCCAGCAGCCCCGGGGACAGGGGTCTCGCGAACCAGTACTTC.

This chain uses TRBV7-8 with TRBJ1-1; a possible D gene is TRBD1 (5 bases). The CDR3 runs 15 residues. Trimming stripped 3 bases from V and 1 base from J, with 12 bases between. Germline-derived CDR1 and CDR2 are SGHVS and FQNEAQ. The CDR3 sequence: CASSLGQGTNTEAFF. The CDR3 region has the DNA TGTGCCAGCAGCTTGGGGCAGGGAACGAACACTGAAGCTTTCTTT.

The table lists this clone with a few counts. The chain uses TRBV10-3 and TRBJ2-1; D unresolved. V lost 6 bases and J 5 bases, leaving 20 bases between the germline ends. Germline values: CDR1 ENHRY, CDR2 SYGVKD. The CDR3 runs 16 residues. CDR3 in amino acids: CAISALSPLQNNEQFF. The CDR3 DNA sequence: TGTGCCATCAGCGCCTTATCTCCGCTACAAAACAATGAGCAGTTCTTC.

This chain uses TRBV27 with TRBJ1-5; a possible D gene is TRBD1 (5 bases). V was pared by 6 bases and J by 6 bases, with 12 bases between. The CDR3 is 13 residues long. Germline V lookup: CDR1 MNHEY, CDR2 SMNVEV (reference sequence). CDR3 region: CASSQGIRQPQHF. In nucleotides, the CDR3 is TGTGCCAGCAGCCAGGGTATCCGTCAGCCCCAGCATTTT.

The chain couples TRBV27 to TRBJ2-2, with D perhaps matching TRBD2 (5 bases). The CDR3 contains 15 residues. Per the germline V gene, CDR1 is MNHEY and CDR2 is SMNVEV (reference sequence). Trimming took 5 bases from V and 3 from J, leaving 13 bases between them. The CDR3 DNA reads as TGTGCCAGCAGTCTAGCCGGCTCTTACACCGGGGAGCTGTTTTTT. As protein: CASSLAGSYTGELFF.

This chain uses TRBV7-9 with TRBJ2-7, with D perhaps matching TRBD1 (6 bases). CDR3 length: 15 residues. CDR1 and CDR2 from the germline V gene are SEHNR and FQNEAQ (reference sequence). Deletions cut 2 bases from V and 2 bases from J, with 13 bases between. The CDR3 region has the DNA TGTGCCAGCAGCTTATCAGGGACAAGTCCCTACGAGCAGTACTTC. Its translation: CASSLSGTSPYEQYF.

This sequence joins TRBV29-1 and TRBJ2-4; D may be TRBD1 (6 bases). The CDR3 is made up of 17 amino acids. Deletions cut 0 bases from V and 5 bases from J, with 20 bases between. Germline lookup yields CDR1 SQVTM and CDR2 ANQGSEA. The CDR3 DNA follows: TGCAGCGTTGAAGATCGCGGTCCGATTGAGGGGGAAAACATTCAGTACTTC. Its translation: CSVEDRGPIEGENIQYF. The full variable domain, in which reference TRBV29-1 and TRBJ2-4 provide the parts outside the CDR3, is SAVISQKPSRDICQRGTSLTIQCQVDSQVTMMFWYRQQPGQSLTLIATANQGSEATYESGFVIDKFPISRPNLTFSTLTVSNMSPEDSSIYLCSVEDRGPIEGENIQYFGAGTRLSVL.

In this sample, this clone turned up once. This chain links TRBV6-6 with TRBJ1-2; weak D call: TRBD1 (6 bases). The germline V gene has CDR1 MNHNY and CDR2 SVGAGI (reference sequence). This CDR3 region has 16 residues. Trimming took 0 bases from V and 3 from J, leaving 14 bases between them. DNA for the CDR3: TGTGCCAGCAGTTACTCCGGGGAAGGGGGGGACTATGGCTACACCTTC. Amino acid sequence: CASSYSGEGGDYGYTF.

This chain connects TRBV6-5 to TRBJ1-2; 8 bases fit TRBD1. The trim removed 6 bases at V and 5 bases at J, leaving 8 bases unmatched. Germline V CDR1 and CDR2: MNHEY, SVGAGI. CDR3 length: 14 amino acids. The CDR3 nucleotides are TGTGCCAGCAGCGACAGGGGATTCAAATATGGCTACACCTTC. It is translated as CASSDRGFKYGYTF.

This clone was observed once. The gene calls are TRBV6-1 and TRBJ2-5; 11 bases agree with TRBD2. The germline V gene has CDR1 MNHNS and CDR2 SASEGT. The CDR3 sequence is 15 residues long. Germline trimming cut 1 base from V and 5 bases from J; bases unmatched to any gene: 3. DNA for the CDR3: TGTGCCAGCAGTGAAGGGCTAGCGGGAGGTGAGACCCAGTACTTC. Its protein is CASSEGLAGGETQYF.